This T cell receptor beta chain derives from a study of T cell responses to AZD1222 COVID-19 vaccine. In its sample, this clone was seen a few times. Its antigen is as yet unknown. General observations from the study: Variant regions that are unmutated are reportedly the target of nearly half of spike-specific TCRs.

Profiling relied on immunoSEQ multiplex PCR, and the TCRdb table lists in-frame clones only, not all of them. The repertoire holds around 100,000 clones, around 89% seen once, with about 6.8% in the top ten. CDR3 length: 15 residues. Germline loops: CDR1 MNHEY, CDR2 SMNVEV (reference sequence). V lost 3 bases and J lost 0, with 11 bases in between. This chain joins TRBV27 and TRBJ1-1; D unresolved. Specimen: peripheral blood, collected 28 days after the second AZD1222 dose. The receptor's source is an adult who received the AZD1222 COVID-19 vaccine. CDR3 DNA sequence: TGTGCCAGCAGTTTCTTTCCGGGGATGAACACTGAAGCTTTCTTT. It specifies CASSFFPGMNTEAFF.